This T cell receptor (beta chain) was documented in a study of T cell responses to AZD1222 COVID-19 vaccine. Study in general: Timing groups of about 4 and about 12 weeks for second doses were pooled. Study-level findings and limits: The donor group comprised mostly white British people and more females; the analysis possibly underestimated clonal diversity. Following two doses of AZD1222, Spike-specific TCR breadth and depth rose. Targets within unmutated variant regions were reportedly found for nearly half of spike-specific TCRs.

The CDR3 has 13 amino acids. Looked up from germline, CDR1 is SEHNR and CDR2 is FQNEAQ (reference sequence). Trimming cost V 5 bases and J 8 bases, with 15 bases left between them. With respect to this clone: Its antigen is still unknown.

Here immunoSEQ multiplex PCR was the method, and the copy in TCRdb shows in-frame clones only, minus some. This table has about 120,000 clones, roughly 84% appearing once. This sequence was found in an adult in good health. The chain couples TRBV7-9 to TRBJ1-2, with D hard to call. Source: peripheral blood, taken on day 0 of AZD1222 vaccination. CDR3 in DNA: TGTGCCAGCAGCAATCTCCATGTTTTGGGCTACACCTTC. This translates into CASSNLHVLGYTF.